This T cell receptor beta chain was sequenced for a study of blood T cell repertoires in COVID-19. The overall study: The United States, Italy and Spain provided the acute and convalescent COVID-19 samples. T cells, B-cell-depleted T cells, or PBMCs supplied cDNA or gDNA.

The V end was cut by 6 bases, the J end by 3 bases, with 9 bases between. Germline V gene lookup returns CDR1 DFQATT and CDR2 SNEGSKA (reference sequence). The CDR3 has 11 amino acids. In the original analysis: Counts of nucleated cells, estimated from reference gene primer amplification, were obtained. TCRdb keeps only in-frame clones here, not all; method: immunoSEQ multiplex PCR. D and trimming were read from the DNA, whereas the V and J calls and clone size are those reported in that table. The table shows 250,000 to 300,000 clones, with about 88% occurring only once. The chain has TRBV20-1 and TRBJ2-7; possibly TRBD2 for D (6 bases). The TCR comes from a woman aged 60-75 years with acute or convalescent COVID-19. The sample was peripheral blood. In DNA form, the CDR3 reads TGCAGTGCGGGGGACTTCTACGAGCAGTACTTC. This gives the protein CSAGDFYEQYF.